The TCR beta chain described here comes from a study of blood T cell repertoires in COVID-19. The sample holds a few counts of this clone. Assay used: immunoSEQ multiplex PCR; TCRdb lists only in-frame clones, some missing. The sample includes about 120,000 clones, roughly 74% seen only once; the top ten take approximately 5.7%. Trimming shortened V by 1 base and J by 7 bases, and 10 bases separated the two germline ends. Germline values: CDR1 LGHDT, CDR2 YNNKEL (reference sequence). The CDR3 loop spans 13 amino acids. Source material: peripheral blood. This receptor was identified in a man aged 55 to 69 with acute or convalescent COVID-19. The chain is built from TRBV3-1 (or the pseudogene TRBV3-2) and TRBJ1-2, with D unclear. In DNA form, the CDR3 reads TGTGCCAGCAGCCAAGTGGCCACCGTTGGCTACACCTTC. Encoded protein: CASSQVATVGYTF.